This TCR beta chain was found in a study of identical twins (dated by TCRdb to 2016 to 2017). Study-level background: To test whether fetal clonotypes persist, this study deep-sequenced TCR alpha and beta repertoires from monozygotic twins, from unrelated adults of various ages, and from cord blood. To rule out contamination, the twin experiments were replicated at different times with different library preparation protocols.

Every donor was a healthy Caucasian. The twin cohort consisted of three pairs of female monozygotic twins, all aged 18 to 29 years. CD4+ and CD8+ T cell populations were isolated with positive isolation kits from Invitrogen. Receptors were amplified or captured by 5' RACE. Sequencing relied on an Illumina HiSeq 2000. A universal primer binding site was introduced by template switching, and a unique molecular identifier was present in the final cDNA, enabling accurate counting of TCR cDNA molecules. First-strand cDNA for TCR alpha and beta chains was synthesized from specific primers in the conserved constant-segment region. Each cDNA library was double barcoded, with a SMART-Mk sample barcode plus Illumina barcodes, to control for contamination. TruSeq adapter sequences, together with Illumina sample barcodes, were added in two successive PCR steps. TCR alpha and beta cDNA libraries were sequenced on the Illumina HiSeq platform with custom primers. From the authors' description of their analysis: MiGEC processed the raw reads to extract unique molecular identifiers, while MiXCR was used to determine the CDR3 positions. Recombination models were inferred per individual with the repgenHMM and IGoR tools using an EM algorithm. The analysis of shared clonotypes was done with the tcR package in R, with sharing normalized by the product of cloneset sizes. To study raw recombination without the effects of thymic and clonal selection, out-of-frame nonproductive sequences were analyzed. The public reads were quality trimmed at Q25 with fastp and then assembled into clones with MiXCR by TCRdb, keeping productive beta chains. Rows with one shared CDR3 protein collapse into an entry with the most common genes and DNA. The V and J calls, along with clone size, are taken from TCRdb and not from the paper's own processing. The sample table lists under 350,000 distinct CDR3 sequences, roughly 8.6% of them with a count of one. The top ten clones comprise roughly 7% of the sample.

CDR1 is given as SNHLY and CDR2 as FYNNEI, both from the germline V gene. The CDR3 spans 18 residues, from the cysteine through the phenylalanine. The retained sequence is limited to the CDR3, 54 bases, with the frame set at the first base. V is pruned by 8 bases and J by 0 bases, leaving 14 bases of the junction without a gene match. What the research found in general, with its limitations: Compared with coincidental sharing between unrelated individuals, out-of-frame TCR alpha sequences shared between twins showed an excess of sequences with low generation probability. The excess sharing between twins in beta out-of-frame sequences was weaker because fewer shared sequences reduced the signal-to-noise ratio. Fewer insertions were carried by abundant cord blood beta clonotypes, a similar but weaker trend appeared in young adult naive repertoires, and no such trend appeared in memory repertoires. Because the same donors could not be followed over many years, the conclusions relied on cross-sectional statistical analysis. Zero-insertion analyses could be partly confounded by invariant T cells such as MAIT and iNKT, although diverse VJ usage argued against such confounding for most clonotypes. In monozygotic twins, out-of-frame TCR alpha sharing was systematically underestimated by recombination models, although the models agreed with sharing between unrelated individuals.

Note on this clonotype: There is no known antigen for this receptor. There are no base qualities to consult, and no much larger clone falls within one base.

This same sample was also taken into another study, of yellow fever vaccine responses in identical twins. According to the second study: According to the authors, the vaccine-induced T cell response in identical twins seemed to be partly convergent and partly specific to each individual. The study precisely tracked vaccine-responding T cell clones in identical twins.

This receptor chain uses TRBV2 and TRBJ2-3; the central 10 bases match TRBD2. This TCR derives from a woman between 18 and 29 years old in good health. The sample comprised CD8+ T cells sorted from blood. The CDR3 region reads CASCPKLAGVMSTDTQYF. The nucleotide sequence is TGTGCCAGCTGTCCCAAGCTAGCGGGAGTAATGAGCACAGATACGCAGTATTTT.